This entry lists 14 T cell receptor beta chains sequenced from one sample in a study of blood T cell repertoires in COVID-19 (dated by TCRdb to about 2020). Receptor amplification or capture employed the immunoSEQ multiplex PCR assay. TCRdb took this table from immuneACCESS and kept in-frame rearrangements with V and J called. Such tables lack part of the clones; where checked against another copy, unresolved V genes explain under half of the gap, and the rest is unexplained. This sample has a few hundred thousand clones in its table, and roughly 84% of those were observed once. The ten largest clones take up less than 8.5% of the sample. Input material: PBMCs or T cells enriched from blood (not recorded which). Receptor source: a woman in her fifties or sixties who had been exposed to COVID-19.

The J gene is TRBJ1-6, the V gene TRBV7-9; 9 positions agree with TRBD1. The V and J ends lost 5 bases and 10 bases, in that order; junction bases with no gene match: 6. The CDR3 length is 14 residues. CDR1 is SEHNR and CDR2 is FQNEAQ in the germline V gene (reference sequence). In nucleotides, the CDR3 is TGTGCCAGCAGCCGGGACAGGGAAAGATCACCCCTCCACTTT. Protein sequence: CASSRDRERSPLHF. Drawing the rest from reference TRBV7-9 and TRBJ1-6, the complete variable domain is DTGVSQNPRHKITKRGQNVTFRCDPISEHNRLYWYRQTLGQGPEFLTYFQNEAQLEKSRLLSDRFSAERPKGSFSTLEIQRTEQGDSAMYLCASSRDRERSPLHFGNGTRLTVT.

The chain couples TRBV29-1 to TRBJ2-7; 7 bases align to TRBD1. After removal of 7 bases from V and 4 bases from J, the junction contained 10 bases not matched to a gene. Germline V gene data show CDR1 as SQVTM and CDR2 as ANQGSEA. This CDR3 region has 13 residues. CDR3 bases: TGCAGCGCTGGTCCGGGACAGTTATACGAGCAGTACTTC. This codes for CSAGPGQLYEQYF.

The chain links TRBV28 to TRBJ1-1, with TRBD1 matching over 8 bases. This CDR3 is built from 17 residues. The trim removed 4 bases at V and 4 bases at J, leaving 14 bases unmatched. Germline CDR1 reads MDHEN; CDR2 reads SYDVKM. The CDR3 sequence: CASSSRIPQGGRTEAFF. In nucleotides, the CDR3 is TGTGCCAGCAGTTCCCGTATCCCACAGGGGGGTCGCACTGAAGCTTTCTTT.

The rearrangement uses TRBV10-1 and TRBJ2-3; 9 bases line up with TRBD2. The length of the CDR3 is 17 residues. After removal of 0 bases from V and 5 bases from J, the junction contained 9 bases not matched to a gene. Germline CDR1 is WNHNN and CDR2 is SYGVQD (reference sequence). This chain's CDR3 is CASSESRRGGRRDTQYF. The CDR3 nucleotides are TGCGCCAGCAGTGAGTCGCGGCGGGGGGGCCGTAGAGATACGCAGTATTTT.

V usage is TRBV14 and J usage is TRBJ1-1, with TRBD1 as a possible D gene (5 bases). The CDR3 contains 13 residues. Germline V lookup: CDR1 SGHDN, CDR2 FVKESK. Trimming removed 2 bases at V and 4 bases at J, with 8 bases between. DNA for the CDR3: TGTGCCAGCAGCCAAACAGGTGGCACTGAAGCTTTCTTT. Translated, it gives CASSQTGGTEAFF.

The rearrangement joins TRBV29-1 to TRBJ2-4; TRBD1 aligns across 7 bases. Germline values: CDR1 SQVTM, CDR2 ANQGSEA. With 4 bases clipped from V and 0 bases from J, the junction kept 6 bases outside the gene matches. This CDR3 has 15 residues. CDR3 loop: CSVVNRGRAKNIQYF. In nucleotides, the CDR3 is TGCAGCGTTGTAAACAGGGGTCGAGCCAAAAACATTCAGTACTTC.

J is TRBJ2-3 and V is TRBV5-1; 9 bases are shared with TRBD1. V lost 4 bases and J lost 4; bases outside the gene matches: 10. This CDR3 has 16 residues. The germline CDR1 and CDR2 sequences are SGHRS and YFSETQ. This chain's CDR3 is CASSPGQGIRPDTQYF. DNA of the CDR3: TGCGCCAGCAGCCCGGGACAGGGTATACGCCCAGATACGCAGTATTTT. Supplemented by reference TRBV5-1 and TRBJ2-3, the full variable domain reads KAGVTQTPRYLIKTRGQQVTLSCSPISGHRSVSWYQQTPGQGLQFLFEYFSETQRNKGNFPGRFSGRQFSNSRSEMNVSTLELGDSALYLCASSPGQGIRPDTQYFGPGTRLTVL.

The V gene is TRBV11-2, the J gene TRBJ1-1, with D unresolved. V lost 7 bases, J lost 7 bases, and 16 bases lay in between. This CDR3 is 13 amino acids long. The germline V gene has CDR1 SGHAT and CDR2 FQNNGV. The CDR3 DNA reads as TGTGCCAGCACCTCCCTCCGATCTAATGAAGCTTTCTTT. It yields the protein CASTSLRSNEAFF.

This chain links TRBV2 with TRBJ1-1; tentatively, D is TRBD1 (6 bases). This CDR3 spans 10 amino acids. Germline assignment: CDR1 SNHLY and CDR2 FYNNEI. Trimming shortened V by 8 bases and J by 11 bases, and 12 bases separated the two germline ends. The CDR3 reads CASGDRRAFF. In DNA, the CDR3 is TGTGCCAGCGGCGACAGGAGGGCTTTCTTT.

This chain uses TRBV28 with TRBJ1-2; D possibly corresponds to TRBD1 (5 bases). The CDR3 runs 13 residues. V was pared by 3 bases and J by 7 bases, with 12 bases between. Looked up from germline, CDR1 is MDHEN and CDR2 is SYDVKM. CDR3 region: CASSFRDFRGYTF. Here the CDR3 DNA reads TGTGCCAGCAGTTTCCGGGACTTTCGTGGCTACACCTTC.

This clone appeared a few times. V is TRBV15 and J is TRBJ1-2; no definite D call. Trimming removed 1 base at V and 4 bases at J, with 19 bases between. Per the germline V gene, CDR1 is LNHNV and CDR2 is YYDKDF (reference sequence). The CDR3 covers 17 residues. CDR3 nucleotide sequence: TGTGCCACCAGCAGAGCCCCTTCCGGACTCCAAGTCTATGGCTACACCTTC. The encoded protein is CATSRAPSGLQVYGYTF. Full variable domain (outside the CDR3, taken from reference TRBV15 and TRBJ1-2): DAMVIQNPRYQVTQFGKPVTLSCSQTLNHNVMYWYQQKSSQAPKLLFHYYDKDFNNEADTPDNFQSRRPNTSFCFLDIRSPGLGDTAMYLCATSRAPSGLQVYGYTFGSGTRLTVV.

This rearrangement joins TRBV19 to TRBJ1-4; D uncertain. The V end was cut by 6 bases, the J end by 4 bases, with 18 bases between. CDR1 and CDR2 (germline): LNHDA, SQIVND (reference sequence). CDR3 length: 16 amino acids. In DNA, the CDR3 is TGTGCCAGTAGCAATGGCCCGGGGATAGGTAATGAAAAACTGTTTTTT. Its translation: CASSNGPGIGNEKLFF.

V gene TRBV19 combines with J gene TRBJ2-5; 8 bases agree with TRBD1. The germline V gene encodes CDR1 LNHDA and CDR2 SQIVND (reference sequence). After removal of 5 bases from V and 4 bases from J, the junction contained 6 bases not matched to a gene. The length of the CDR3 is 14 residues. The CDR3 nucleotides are TGTGCCAGTAGTGGTTCAGGGGGCCCAGAGACCCAGTACTTC. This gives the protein CASSGSGGPETQYF.

CDR3 nucleotides: TGTGCCAGCAGTTTGAGGGGGAAGGATGGCTACACCTTC. It specifies CASSLRGKDGYTF. The gene calls are TRBV12-3 or TRBV12-4 and TRBJ1-2; D might be TRBD1 (6 bases). The CDR3 extends over 13 amino acids. Deletions cut 3 bases from V and 6 bases from J, with 11 bases between.